The clone carrying this TCR beta chain was detected a few times. The target antigen is unknown. TCRdb recomputed calls from the reads with MiXCR, one row per CDR3 protein. The sample lists 750,000 to 900,000 distinct CDR3 sequences; under 35% were seen once. The sample originates from a study of T cell repertoires in cytomegalovirus infection. The V gene lost 6 bases and the J gene lost 0 bases, with 18 bases spanning the gap. In germline, CDR1 is MNHNY, CDR2 SVGAGI (reference sequence). The CDR3 has 17 residues. General study results and limits: Ex vivo responses were dominated by HLA-C-restricted CMV-specific TCR beta clonotypes.

The clonotype originates from a human donor in good health (CMV status not recorded). Some clones in this sample may be carry-over from other donors' samples. The sequencing used cultured CD8+ T cells from PBMCs, collected from culture after CMV antigen stimulation. The J gene is TRBJ2-1, the V gene TRBV6-6, with TRBD1 as a possible D gene (5 bases). The CDR3 here is CASSYSPRASSYNEQFF. The CDR3 DNA follows: TGTGCCAGCAGCTACAGCCCCAGGGCCAGCTCCTACAATGAGCAGTTCTTC.